Below, one T cell receptor (beta chain) is given with its context. Data came from immunoSEQ multiplex PCR; TCRdb stores just in-frame clones and leaves some out. The sample has 160,000 or so clones, about 81% seen once. Per germline, CDR1 MNHNY and CDR2 SVGAGI (reference sequence). The trim removed 7 bases at V and 9 bases at J, leaving 11 bases unmatched. This CDR3 is 15 amino acids long. The sample originates from a study of blood T cell repertoires in COVID-19. Turning to the study itself: The cDNA or gDNA used as material had been derived from T cells, B-cell-depleted T cells, or PBMCs.

The receptor was isolated from a man in his 60s with active or convalescent COVID-19. The rearrangement links TRBV6-6 to TRBJ2-5; 13 bases agree with TRBD2. The sample comprised peripheral blood. The CDR3 DNA sequence: TGTGCCAGCATCCAGAGGACTAGCGGGAGCATGGCCCAGTACTTC. It codes for CASIQRTSGSMAQYF.